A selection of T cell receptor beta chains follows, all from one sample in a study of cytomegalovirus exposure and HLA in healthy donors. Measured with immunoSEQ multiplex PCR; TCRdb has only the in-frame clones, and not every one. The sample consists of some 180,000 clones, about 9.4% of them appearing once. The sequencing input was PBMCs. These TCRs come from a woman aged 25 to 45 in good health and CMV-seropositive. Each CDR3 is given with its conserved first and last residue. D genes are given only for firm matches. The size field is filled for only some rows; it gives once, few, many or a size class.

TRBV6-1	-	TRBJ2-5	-	TGTGCCAGCAGCAACCTCCCTCCCAGGCAAGAGACCCAGTACTTC	CASSNLPPRQETQYF
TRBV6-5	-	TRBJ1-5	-	TGTGCCAGCAGTGCAGGGTGGCATCAGCCCCAGCATTTT	CASSAGWHQPQHF
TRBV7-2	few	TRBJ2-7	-	TGTGCCAGCAGCTTAGTGGAGTTTCGGGGAGCTTCCTACGAGCAGTACTTC	CASSLVEFRGASYEQYF
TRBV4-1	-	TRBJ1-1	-	TGCGCCAGCAGCCAAGGCTCTGGGTCGAGGCACACTGAAGCTTTCTTT	CASSQGSGSRHTEAFF
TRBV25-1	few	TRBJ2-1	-	TGTGCCAGCAGTCGCGCGGCTGGGTACAATGAGCAGTTCTTC	CASSRAAGYNEQFF
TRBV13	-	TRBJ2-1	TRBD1	TGTGCCAGCAGATCTACCGACAGGGGTGGCTACTACAATGAGCAGTTCTTC	CASRSTDRGGYYNEQFF
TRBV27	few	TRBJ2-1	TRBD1	TGTGCCACCAGAAGGTCCGGGACAGGGACCTACAATGAGCAGTTCTTC	CATRRSGTGTYNEQFF
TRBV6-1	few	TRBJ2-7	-	TGTGCCAGCGGTGGGTCACCAGGGCAGTACTTC	CASGGSPGQYF
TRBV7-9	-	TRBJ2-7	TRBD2	TGTGCCAGCAGCCCCCCTGGCGGGAGGGCCTACGAGCAGTACTTC	CASSPPGGRAYEQYF
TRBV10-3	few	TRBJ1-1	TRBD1	TGTGCCACAGGGACAGGGGGGACTGAAGCTTTCTTT	CATGTGGTEAFF
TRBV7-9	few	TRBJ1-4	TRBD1	TGTGCCAGCAGCTCCACCTACAGGGGCACTAATGAAAAACTGTTTTTT	CASSSTYRGTNEKLFF
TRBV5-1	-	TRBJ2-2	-	TGCGCCAGCAGCTTGGGAGCGGCGCACACCGGGGAGCTGTTTTTT	CASSLGAAHTGELFF
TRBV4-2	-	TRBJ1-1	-	TGTGCCAGCAGCCAAGCGGGGGGGGGAGCTTTCTTT	CASSQAGGGAFF
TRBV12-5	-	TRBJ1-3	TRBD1	TGTGCTAGTGCCTTCAGGGGGCCCTCTGGAAACACCATATATTTT	CASAFRGPSGNTIYF
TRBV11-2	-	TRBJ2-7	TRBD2	TGTGCCAGCAGCTTAACCGCTTGGACTAGCGGGAGCATCTACGAGCAGTACTTC	CASSLTAWTSGSIYEQYF
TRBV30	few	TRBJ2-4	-	TGTGCCTGGAGTCCCCGAGGAGTCAAAAACATTCAGTACTTC	CAWSPRGVKNIQYF
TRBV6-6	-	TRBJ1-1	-	TGTGCCAGCAACAACCGGGTCACTGAAGCTTTCTTT	CASNNRVTEAFF
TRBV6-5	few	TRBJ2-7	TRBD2	TGTGCCAGCAGTGGATGGACTAGCGGACTCTACGAGCAGTACTTC	CASSGWTSGLYEQYF
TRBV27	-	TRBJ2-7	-	TGTGCCAGCAGTCATTCCCGGGGGGACATGCACTACGAGCAGTACTTC	CASSHSRGDMHYEQYF
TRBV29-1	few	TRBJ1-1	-	TGCAGCGTTGACAGGGGAATGAACACTGAAGCTTTCTTT	CSVDRGMNTEAFF
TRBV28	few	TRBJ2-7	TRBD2	TGTGCCAGCAGTCCCCTAGCGGGAGGGTTACACGAGCAGTACTTC	CASSPLAGGLHEQYF
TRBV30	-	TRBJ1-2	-	TGTGCCTGGAGTGCGCTATATGGCTACACCTTC	CAWSALYGYTF
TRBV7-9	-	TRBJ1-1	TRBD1	TGTGCCAGCAGCTTAGGACAGGGGTCTAGGACTGAAGCTTTCTTT	CASSLGQGSRTEAFF
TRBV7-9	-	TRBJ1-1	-	TGTGCCAGCACACAGGGAGGGACTGAAGCTTTCTTT	CASTQGGTEAFF
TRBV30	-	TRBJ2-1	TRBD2	TGTGCCTGGGCCCCGGGAGCGGGGGGCTACAATGAGCAGTTCTTC	CAWAPGAGGYNEQFF
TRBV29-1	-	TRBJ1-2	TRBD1	TGCAGCGTTGAACCATTAGGAGGGGGCCGTGTTGGCTACACCTTC	CSVEPLGGGRVGYTF
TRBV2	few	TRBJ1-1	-	TGTGCCAGAGGGACAAACACTGAAGCTTTCTTT	CARGTNTEAFF
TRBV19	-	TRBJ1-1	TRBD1	TGTGCCAGTAGTATAGTTTTAGGGACAGGGGGCCGGGCTGAAGCTTTCTTT	CASSIVLGTGGRAEAFF
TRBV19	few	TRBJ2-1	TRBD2	TGTGCCAGTTCTAGGGGCAGCGGGAGGTCCAGCTCCTACAATGAGCAGTTCTTC	CASSRGSGRSSSYNEQFF
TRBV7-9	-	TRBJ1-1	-	TGTGCCAGCAGCTTAATGAGAGGAGGAAACACTGAAGCTTTCTTT	CASSLMRGGNTEAFF
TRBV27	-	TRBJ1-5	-	TGTGCCAGCAGTTTATCGTTCAGGGCCTCCAATCAGCCCCAGCATTTT	CASSLSFRASNQPQHF
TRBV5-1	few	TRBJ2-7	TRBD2	TGCGCCAGCAGCTTGGCGGGAGGACACTCCTACGAGCAGTACTTC	CASSLAGGHSYEQYF
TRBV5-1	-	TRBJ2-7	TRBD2	TGCGCCAGCAGCTTCCGGGAGGCCTCCTACGAGCAGTACTTC	CASSFREASYEQYF
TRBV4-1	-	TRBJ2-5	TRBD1	TGCGCCAGCAGCCAAGATAGAACAGGGGGCCCCCAAGTGGGCCAGTACTTC	CASSQDRTGGPQVGQYF
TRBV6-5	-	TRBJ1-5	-	TGTGCCAGCAGTCTGACGACAGCTAGCAATCAGCCCCAGCATTTT	CASSLTTASNQPQHF
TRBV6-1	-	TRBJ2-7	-	TGTGCCAGCAGTTCAGGATCGGTCGTCTACGAGCAGTACTTC	CASSSGSVVYEQYF
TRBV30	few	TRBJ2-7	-	TGTGCCTGGAGTCCACAGGGTACCGAGCAGTACTTC	CAWSPQGTEQYF
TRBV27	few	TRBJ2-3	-	TGTGCCAGCAGTTTTGCACAGACAGATACGCAGTATTTT	CASSFAQTDTQYF
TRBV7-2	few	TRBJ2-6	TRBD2	TGTGCCAGCAGCCCCGGACTAGCGGGAGAGTCGACTTTC	CASSPGLAGESTF
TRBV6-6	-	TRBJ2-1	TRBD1	TGTGCCAGCAGTCGAACCCGGGACAGGGGATCCCATGAGCAGTTCTTC	CASSRTRDRGSHEQFF
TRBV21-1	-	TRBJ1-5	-	TGTGCCAGCAGCACCGGACACTCTAGCAATCAGCCCCAGCATTTT	CASSTGHSSNQPQHF
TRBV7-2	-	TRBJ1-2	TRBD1	TGTGCCAGCAGCCCGGACAGGGGCTATGGCTACACCTTC	CASSPDRGYGYTF
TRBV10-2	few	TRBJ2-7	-	TGCGCCAGCAGTGAGGCAGGAGGACTGGGCTCCTACGAGCAGTACTTC	CASSEAGGLGSYEQYF
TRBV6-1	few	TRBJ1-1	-	TGTGCCAGCAGTGCCGACCGGCGGGTTCGTGGCACTGAAGCTTTCTTT	CASSADRRVRGTEAFF
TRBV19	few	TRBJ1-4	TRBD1	TGTGCCAGTACCTCACCGGGACAGAGAAGAGCAACTAATGAAAAACTGTTTTTT	CASTSPGQRRATNEKLFF
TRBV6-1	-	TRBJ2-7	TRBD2	TGTGCCAGCAACCTGAACCCTAGCGGGAGTTACGAGCAGTACTTC	CASNLNPSGSYEQYF
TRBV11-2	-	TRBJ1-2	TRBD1	TGTGCCAGCAGCCTTGGACAGGGGTTCTATGGCTACACCTTC	CASSLGQGFYGYTF
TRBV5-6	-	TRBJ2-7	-	TGTGCCAGCAGCTTGGCTCCCTCCTACGAGCAGTACTTC	CASSLAPSYEQYF
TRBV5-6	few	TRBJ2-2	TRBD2	TGTGCCAGCAGACCGGGACTAGGAACCGGGGAGCTGTTTTTT	CASRPGLGTGELFF
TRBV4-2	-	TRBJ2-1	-	TGTGCCAGCAGCCAGGGGGACTCTCTGTCATACAATGAGCAGTTCTTC	CASSQGDSLSYNEQFF
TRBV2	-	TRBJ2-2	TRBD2	TGTGCCAGCAGAAAAGGACTAGCGGGCACCGGGGAGCTGTTTTTT	CASRKGLAGTGELFF
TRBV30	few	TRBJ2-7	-	TGTGCCTGGATCCACGGGTACGAGCAGTACTTC	CAWIHGYEQYF
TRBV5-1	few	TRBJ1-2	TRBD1	TGCGCCAGCAGCCCTGGGGACAGTAACTATGGCTACACCTTC	CASSPGDSNYGYTF